What follows are 30 T cell receptor beta chains derived from one specimen sequenced in a study of blood T cell repertoires in COVID-19. The method was immunoSEQ multiplex PCR; TCRdb's version includes in-frame clones alone and lacks a portion of them. The sample includes around 60,000 clones, roughly four fifths of them seen just once. The sequenced material came from peripheral blood. The receptors come from a man older than 75 with acute or convalescent COVID-19.

This chain connects TRBV6-6 to TRBJ1-1, with 10 bases that match TRBD1. V was pared by 2 bases and J by 6 bases, with 3 bases of the junction left unmatched. Germline V gene lookup returns CDR1 MNHNY and CDR2 SVGAGI (reference sequence). The length of the CDR3 is 14 residues. In DNA, the CDR3 is TGTGCCAGCAGTTACCGGGACAGGGGCCCTGAAGCTTTCTTT. Translating it yields CASSYRDRGPEAFF.

The gene calls are TRBV12-3 or TRBV12-4 and TRBJ2-1, with a weak D call TRBD1 (5 bases). The length of the CDR3 is 12 residues. The V end was cut by 3 bases, the J end by 10 bases, with 10 bases between. For the CDR3, the DNA is TGTGCCAGCAGTTTGATAGGGGTCGAGCAGTTCTTC. This translates into CASSLIGVEQFF.

The rearrangement uses TRBV19 and TRBJ1-3; a weak D match, TRBD1 (5 bases). Trimming took 7 bases from V and 8 from J, leaving 18 bases between them. The length of the CDR3 is 14 residues. CDR1 and CDR2 (germline): LNHDA, SQIVND (reference sequence). The CDR3 DNA reads as TGTGCCAGTAAGCCCAGGGAAGGGCGGTACACCATATATTTT. It encodes CASKPREGRYTIYF.

The rearrangement links TRBV27 to TRBJ1-2; 8 positions agree with TRBD1. V lost 5 bases to trimming and J lost 7 bases; unmatched junction nucleotides: 9. There are 14 residues in the CDR3. Germline V CDR1 and CDR2: MNHEY, SMNVEV (reference sequence). The CDR3 nucleotides are TGTGCCAGCAGTCCCCTCGACAGGGGAGGTGGCTACACCTTC. Its translation is CASSPLDRGGGYTF.

The chain links TRBV2 to TRBJ1-5; D is uncertain. Germline CDR1 SNHLY, CDR2 FYNNEI. The CDR3 totals 14 residues. The V and J ends lost 3 bases and 7 bases respectively, with 13 bases between them. The CDR3: CASSETGLEQPQHF. For the CDR3, the DNA is TGTGCCAGCAGTGAGACGGGTCTAGAGCAGCCCCAGCATTTT. Drawing the rest from reference TRBV2 and TRBJ1-5, the complete variable domain is EPEVTQTPSHQVTQMGQEVILRCVPISNHLYFYWYRQILGQKVEFLVSFYNNEISEKSEIFDDQFSVERPDGSNFTLKIRSTKLEDSAMYFCASSETGLEQPQHFGDGTRLSIL.

The chain recombines TRBV9 with TRBJ2-1; 11 nucleotides align to TRBD2. This CDR3 spans 16 amino acids. Germline V gene data show CDR1 as SGDLS and CDR2 as YYNGEE. The trim removed 0 bases at V and 7 bases at J, leaving 6 bases unmatched. The CDR3 DNA is TGTGCCAGCAGCGTAGAGGCTAGCGGGGGGACAAATGAGCAGTTCTTC. The encoded protein is CASSVEASGGTNEQFF.

The chain combines TRBV5-5 with TRBJ1-1, with TRBD1 as a possible D gene (6 bases). This CDR3 comprises 18 residues. Per the germline V gene, CDR1 is SGHKS and CDR2 is YYEKEE (reference sequence). Trimming left V 4 bases short and J 5 bases short, with 27 bases between. This CDR3 reads CASSPRGRDGRTDTEAFF. CDR3 coding DNA: TGTGCCAGCAGCCCGAGGGGGAGGGATGGGCGTACTGATACTGAAGCTTTCTTT.

This clone was seen a handful of times. The V and J genes are TRBV3-1 (or the pseudogene TRBV3-2) and TRBJ2-3; 8 nucleotides line up with TRBD2. V shed 5 bases and J 1 base; nucleotides not matched to a gene: 8. Germline V CDR1 and CDR2: LGHDT, YNNKEL (reference sequence). The CDR3 extends over 16 amino acids. The CDR3 nucleotides read TGTGCCAGCAGCGCCCGTGCGGGGGGCCGCACAGATACGCAGTATTTT. Translated, it gives CASSARAGGRTDTQYF.

The genes are TRBV30 and TRBJ1-1; TRBD1 might be the D (5 bases). The V gene's germline CDR1 is GTSNPN and CDR2 SVGIG (reference sequence). The CDR3 contains 14 residues. V lost 0 bases to trimming and J lost 4 bases, with 12 bases between them. The CDR3 region is CAWSVGGPSTEAFF. The CDR3 bases are TGTGCCTGGAGTGTCGGGGGTCCCAGCACTGAAGCTTTCTTT.

The V call is TRBV13, the J call TRBJ1-2; TRBD1 agrees at 7 bases. Germline CDR1 reads PRHDT; CDR2 reads FYEKMQ (reference sequence). V shed 1 base, J shed 10 bases, and the junction held 15 bases outside the gene matches. The CDR3 contains 16 residues. CDR3: CASSLDRTGGVSVYTF. The CDR3 DNA is TGTGCCAGCAGCTTAGACAGGACAGGTGGGGTGTCCGTCTACACCTTC.

The chain carries TRBV6-5 and TRBJ2-5; 10 nucleotides align to TRBD1. V was clipped by 6 bases and J by 5 bases; unmatched bases: 6. This CDR3 region has 14 residues. CDR1 and CDR2 from the germline V gene are MNHEY and SVGAGI. For the CDR3, the DNA is TGTGCCAGCAGCAGGACAGGGGGGGCGGAGACCCAGTACTTC. Translation: CASSRTGGAETQYF.

Here the CDR3 DNA reads TGTGCCAGCTCGCCGACCGACAGGGGGGATCAGCCCCAGCATTTT. It yields the protein CASSPTDRGDQPQHF. The gene calls are TRBV18 and TRBJ1-5, with TRBD1 matching 9 bases. V gave up 6 bases and J gave up 5 bases; unmatched junction bases: 8. Germline-derived CDR1 and CDR2 are KGHSH and LQKENI. CDR3 length equals 15 residues. Supplemented by reference TRBV18 and TRBJ1-5, the full variable domain reads NAGVMQNPRHLVRRRGQEARLRCSPMKGHSHVYWYRQLPEEGLKFMVYLQKENIIDESGMPKERFSAEFPKEGPSILRIQQVVRGDSAAYFCASSPTDRGDQPQHFGDGTRLSIL.

The chain uses TRBV18 and TRBJ1-1, with D possibly TRBD1 on 6 matching bases. The length of the CDR3 is 17 residues. Trimming cost V 4 bases and J 0 bases, with 18 bases left between them. Germline values: CDR1 KGHSH, CDR2 LQKENI. This CDR3 is CASSLRGGQYMNTEAFF. In DNA, the CDR3 is TGTGCCAGCTCACTACGTGGTGGACAGTACATGAACACTGAAGCTTTCTTT.

The chain is built from TRBV5-1 and TRBJ2-1; weak D call: TRBD2 (6 bases). Trimming pared 1 base from V and 7 bases from J, leaving 18 bases between. The CDR3 consists of 16 residues. Germline V lookup: CDR1 SGHRS, CDR2 YFSETQ. CDR3 region: CASSLISGPLGNEQFF. Written as DNA, the CDR3 is TGCGCCAGCAGCTTGATCAGCGGGCCCTTGGGGAATGAGCAGTTCTTC.

V and J are TRBV28 and TRBJ2-1; the match to TRBD1 covers 7 bases. Germline CDR1 MDHEN, CDR2 SYDVKM. The V and J ends lost 6 bases and 7 bases, in that order; junction bases with no gene match: 9. The CDR3 runs to 14 residues. This chain's CDR3 is CASRQDRVRNEQFF. The CDR3 DNA reads TGTGCCAGCAGACAAGACAGGGTAAGGAATGAGCAGTTCTTC.

The rearrangement joins TRBV30 to TRBJ1-1; 7 bases map to TRBD1. Germline CDR1 and CDR2: GTSNPN and SVGIG (reference sequence). Losses at the gene ends were 1 base for V and 8 bases for J; bases not matched to a gene: 22. The CDR3 extends over 18 amino acids. This chain's CDR3 is CAWSGPGRLSRGVGEAFF. In DNA form, the CDR3 reads TGTGCCTGGAGTGGTCCGGGACGACTTTCCAGGGGGGTCGGGGAAGCTTTCTTT. The variable domain in full, with the rest retrieved from reference TRBV30 and TRBJ1-1, is SQTIHQWPATLVQPVGSPLSLECTVEGTSNPNLYWYRQAAGRGLQLLFYSVGIGQISSEVPQNLSASRPQDRQFILSSKKLLLSDSGFYLCAWSGPGRLSRGVGEAFFGQGTRLTVV.

This sequence joins TRBV7-9 and TRBJ2-7; the match to TRBD2 covers 14 bases. From germline, CDR1 is SEHNR and CDR2 FQNEAQ (reference sequence). The V gene end was trimmed by 5 bases and the J gene end by 9 bases; junction bases not matched to a gene: 6. The CDR3 is made up of 14 amino acids. The CDR3 sequence: CASSLSGTSGGQYF. The DNA for the CDR3 is TGTGCCAGCAGCCTATCCGGGACTAGCGGGGGGCAGTACTTC. The full variable domain, with the rest looked up from reference TRBV7-9 and TRBJ2-7, is DTGVSQNPRHKITKRGQNVTFRCDPISEHNRLYWYRQTLGQGPEFLTYFQNEAQLEKSRLLSDRFSAERPKGSFSTLEIQRTEQGDSAMYLCASSLSGTSGGQYFGPGTRLTVT.

The chain couples TRBV11-3 to TRBJ2-3; possibly TRBD1 for D (6 bases). The CDR3 runs to 14 residues. The ends were cut back, 4 bases at V and 4 bases at J, with 12 bases in the middle. The germline V gene encodes CDR1 SGHNT and CDR2 YENEEA. The CDR3 sequence is CASSSGQSPDTQYF. CDR3 DNA sequence: TGTGCCAGCAGCTCCGGACAGAGCCCAGATACGCAGTATTTT.

V and J are TRBV6-6 and TRBJ1-2; 8 bases are shared with TRBD1. V was pared by 2 bases and J by 3 bases, with 5 bases of the junction left unmatched. This CDR3 is built from 15 residues. Germline V gene sequence: CDR1 MNHNY, CDR2 SVGAGI (reference sequence). The CDR3 protein is CASSYGAGGDYGYTF. CDR3 nucleotide sequence: TGTGCCAGCAGTTACGGGGCAGGGGGCGACTATGGCTACACCTTC.

This rearrangement joins TRBV4-1 to TRBJ2-3, with D perhaps matching TRBD2 (7 bases). Germline CDR1 reads MGHRA; CDR2 reads YSYEKL. V was cut by 0 bases and J by 4 bases, with 14 bases left in between. CDR3 length: 16 amino acids. As DNA, the CDR3 is TGCGCCAGCAGCCAAGAGGCGGGGGCGTTGTCAGATACGCAGTATTTT. The encoded protein is CASSQEAGALSDTQYF.

This clone is a singleton in its sample. The genes are TRBV7-8 and TRBJ1-1; 8 nucleotides match TRBD1. J gave up 5 bases and V 0 bases, and 17 bases lay outside the gene matches. Germline CDR1 and CDR2: SGHVS and FQNEAQ. The CDR3 loop spans 19 amino acids. CDR3 coding DNA: TGTGCCAGCAGCTTAGCGCTCACTAGAGCAGGACAGGGAGGGACTGAAGCTTTCTTT. It translates to CASSLALTRAGQGGTEAFF. The full variable domain, in which reference TRBV7-8 and TRBJ1-1 provide the parts outside the CDR3, is GAGVSQSPRYKVAKRGQDVALRCDPISGHVSLFWYQQALGQGPEFLTYFQNEAQLDKSGLPSDRFFAERPEGSVSTLKIQRTQQEDSAVYLCASSLALTRAGQGGTEAFFGQGTRLTVV.

This chain links TRBV3-1 (or the pseudogene TRBV3-2) with TRBJ2-2; 7 bases align to TRBD1. CDR3 length: 14 residues. V dropped 6 bases and J dropped 4; count of bases not matched to a gene: 5. Looked up from germline, CDR1 is LGHDT and CDR2 is YNNKEL (reference sequence). The CDR3 protein is CASSRDRATGELFF. In nucleotides, the CDR3 is TGTGCCAGCAGTAGAGACAGGGCCACCGGGGAGCTGTTTTTT.

The chain recombines TRBV27 with TRBJ2-6; D not certain. Germline V gene data show CDR1 as MNHEY and CDR2 as SMNVEV (reference sequence). V was clipped by 5 bases and J by 0 bases, with 5 bases between them. This CDR3 region has 14 residues. The CDR3 loop reads CASSTSSGANVLTF. The DNA of the CDR3 is TGTGCCAGCAGTACAAGCTCTGGGGCCAACGTCCTGACTTTC.

CDR3 sequence: CASSLGSPAGNTIYF. The CDR3 region has the DNA TGTGCCAGCAGCTTGGGGAGTCCCGCTGGAAACACCATATATTTT. This chain uses TRBV5-4 with TRBJ1-3, with D hard to call. The length of the CDR3 is 15 residues. Germline CDR1 reads SGHNT; CDR2 reads YYREEE (reference sequence). The germline V and J ends were trimmed by 0 bases and 2 bases, with 9 bases remaining between them.

The chain is built from TRBV18 and TRBJ1-1; D is ambiguous. Per germline, CDR1 KGHSH and CDR2 LQKENI. CDR3 length: 12 residues. Trimming cost V 2 bases and J 8 bases, with 9 bases left between them. CDR3 in DNA: TGTGCCAGCTCACCAGGAGAGTCAGAAGCTTTCTTT. This sequence encodes CASSPGESEAFF. Together with reference TRBV18 and TRBJ1-1, the CDR3 gives the full variable domain: NAGVMQNPRHLVRRRGQEARLRCSPMKGHSHVYWYRQLPEEGLKFMVYLQKENIIDESGMPKERFSAEFPKEGPSILRIQQVVRGDSAAYFCASSPGESEAFFGQGTRLTVV.

This chain uses TRBV30 with TRBJ2-2; tentative D call: TRBD2 (5 bases). This CDR3 has 13 amino acids. V lost 2 bases, J lost 5 bases, and 9 bases lay in between. Germline V lookup: CDR1 GTSNPN, CDR2 SVGIG (reference sequence). Here the CDR3 reads CAWSSTGTGELFF. The CDR3 DNA follows: TGTGCCTGGAGTTCGACGGGGACCGGGGAGCTGTTTTTT. The complete variable domain, with remaining parts taken from reference TRBV30 and TRBJ2-2, reads SQTIHQWPATLVQPVGSPLSLECTVEGTSNPNLYWYRQAAGRGLQLLFYSVGIGQISSEVPQNLSASRPQDRQFILSSKKLLLSDSGFYLCAWSSTGTGELFFGEGSRLTVL.

This clone was picked up a small number of times. The genes are TRBV19 and TRBJ2-7, with D maybe TRBD2 (7 bases). CDR1 is LNHDA, CDR2 SQIVND, per germline (reference sequence). The CDR3 has 20 amino acids. V was pared by 6 bases and J by 2 bases, with 32 bases between. In DNA, the CDR3 is TGTGCCAGTAGCCCGACCTCCGGGACATATGCGGGGGAAGCTCCCTACGAGCAGTACTTC. It translates to CASSPTSGTYAGEAPYEQYF.

V gene TRBV2 combines with J gene TRBJ1-2; weak D call: TRBD1 (6 bases). CDR3 length: 15 residues. Germline CDR1 reads SNHLY; CDR2 reads FYNNEI. Deletions cut 6 bases from V and 4 bases from J, with 18 bases between. The CDR3: CASSPDQGKGYGYTF. The CDR3 coding sequence is TGTGCCAGCAGCCCTGACCAGGGGAAAGGCTATGGCTACACCTTC.

The chain couples TRBV7-2 to TRBJ1-2; 11 nucleotides line up with TRBD1. Germline-derived CDR1 and CDR2 are SGHTA and FQGNSA. The CDR3 sequence is 15 residues long. The junction had 9 bases not matched to a gene; V was cut back by 5 bases and J by 7 bases. The chain's CDR3 is CASSNPGTGGGGYTF. The CDR3 bases are TGTGCCAGCAGCAACCCCGGGACAGGGGGTGGTGGCTACACCTTC.

This clone turned up a few times. The chain employs TRBV29-1 and TRBJ1-4; 10 positions match TRBD1. The CDR3 loop spans 14 amino acids. The J segment lost 2 bases and the V segment lost 6 bases, leaving 3 bases of the junction unmatched. The V gene's germline CDR1 is SQVTM and CDR2 ANQGSEA. The CDR3 loop is CSVRTGGTNEKLFF. In DNA, the CDR3 is TGCAGCGTACGGACAGGGGGGACTAATGAAAAACTGTTTTTT.